This paragraph covers one T cell receptor (beta chain) sequence. Germline CDR1 reads MNHEY; CDR2 reads SMNVEV (reference sequence). V was clipped by 6 bases and J by 0 bases, with 21 bases between them. The CDR3 length is 18 residues. The sample comes from a study of T cell changes during pregnancy in multiple sclerosis. Sequenced by immunoSEQ multiplex PCR; TCRdb stores in-frame clones only, minus some. The table shows roughly 53,000 clones, with almost 95% occurring only once. The material sequenced was CD4+ T cells from peripheral blood mononuclear cells, taken in the third trimester of pregnancy. This chain uses TRBV27 with TRBJ2-4; possibly TRBD2 for D (7 bases). The receptor comes from a female donor with multiple sclerosis, enrolled in a pregnancy study. The CDR3 is CASSREGVSGLAKNIQYF. CDR3 bases: TGTGCCAGCAGCCGCGAGGGGGTTAGCGGGTTAGCCAAAAACATTCAGTACTTC.